The rows below give T cell receptor beta chains drawn from one sample of a study of cytomegalovirus exposure and HLA in healthy donors. Produced via immunoSEQ multiplex PCR; TCRdb's table is partial and in-frame only. The sample yields roughly 150,000 clones, 85% seen once. Sequenced sample: PBMCs. All receptors derive from a boy under 10 years old in good health and CMV-seronegative. Both conserved end residues are part of each CDR3. A D gene is named only where the DNA matches it firmly. A clone size is listed for some rows: how often the clone was seen (once, few, many), or a class if it is expanded.

NA	TRBV19	TRBD1	TRBJ1-5	TGTGCCAGTAGTATGACTCCCTCCAACAGGGGAGTTGGTCAGCCCCAGCATTTT	CASSMTPSNRGVGQPQHF
NA	TRBV6-1	NA	TRBJ2-1	TGTGCCAGCAGTGAAACCGAGGGGGGGAATGAGCAGTTCTTC	CASSETEGGNEQFF
NA	TRBV7-8	NA	TRBJ1-6	TGTGCCACCACGTTTCGACAGGATAATTCACCCCTCCACTTT	CATTFRQDNSPLHF
once	TRBV12-2	NA	TRBJ2-3	TGTGCAAGTCGCTTAGATGGCGGGAGGAGACCTAACACAGATACGCAGTATTTT	CASRLDGGRRPNTDTQYF
NA	TRBV7-9	TRBD2	TRBJ2-5	TGTGCCAGCAGCCCCCGACTAGCGCAAGAGACCCAGTACTTC	CASSPRLAQETQYF
few	TRBV7-8	NA	TRBJ1-2	TGTGCCAGCAGCTTACAGGGTCTTAACTATGGCTACACCTTC	CASSLQGLNYGYTF
few	TRBV5-1	TRBD2	TRBJ2-3	TGCGCCAGCAGCTTGGCGGCTAGCGGGGGGGCTTTGGATACGCAGTATTTT	CASSLAASGGALDTQYF
once	TRBV29-1	NA	TRBJ1-1	TGCAGCGCCCTGGGGAGGGGGAGTCTGAACACTGAAGCTTTCTTT	CSALGRGSLNTEAFF
NA	TRBV30	NA	TRBJ2-3	TGTGCCTGGATCCCTCGACTAGACGGCACAGATACGCAGTATTTT	CAWIPRLDGTDTQYF
once	TRBV28	NA	TRBJ2-7	TGTGCCAGCAGTCCTACCGTCTACGAGCAGTACTTC	CASSPTVYEQYF
NA	TRBV2	TRBD2	TRBJ2-1	TGTGCCAGCAGAGGTCTAGCGGGAATCAATGAGCAGTTCTTC	CASRGLAGINEQFF
NA	TRBV19	NA	TRBJ1-4	TGTGCCAGTAGTTCCCGGCGGACCGGGATTCGGGAAAAACTGTTTTTT	CASSSRRTGIREKLFF
NA	TRBV7-9	TRBD1	TRBJ2-7	TGTGCCAGCAGCTTAGGGACAGGGGGTACCTACGAGCAGTACTTC	CASSLGTGGTYEQYF
NA	TRBV6-1	TRBD1	TRBJ1-2	TGTGCCACCAGGGACAGGGTTGGCTACACCTTC	CATRDRVGYTF
NA	TRBV6-1	NA	TRBJ1-2	TGTGCCAGCAGTGGGGCAGGGGTGGGCTATGGCTACACCTTC	CASSGAGVGYGYTF
NA	TRBV5-1	TRBD2	TRBJ2-1	TGCGCCAGCAGCTTCTGGGAGTCGGGCAGTCTAGCGGGGGCTGGCGCGAAGTTCTTC	CASSFWESGSLAGAGAKFF
NA	TRBV5-1	NA	TRBJ1-5	TGCGCCAGCAGCCTGGACCCAGGGCTTAATCAGCCCCAGCATTTT	CASSLDPGLNQPQHF
NA	TRBV11-2	NA	TRBJ2-1	TGTGCCAGCAGCCTACCGTACAATGAGCAGTTCTTC	CASSLPYNEQFF
NA	TRBV12-1	NA	TRBJ2-1	TGTGCCAGCAGCTTTACCGACTCGAGCTCCTACAATGAGCAGTTCTTC	CASSFTDSSSYNEQFF
once	TRBV11-3	TRBD1	TRBJ2-3	TGTGCCAGCAGCTTAGATGGCGGCAGGGGGCCGTCAGATACGCAGTATTTT	CASSLDGGRGPSDTQYF
NA	TRBV7-9	TRBD1	TRBJ1-1	TGTTCCAGCAGCTCCCCAGGAGGGGGCGGGAACACTGAAGCTTTCTTT	CSSSSPGGGGNTEAFF
NA	TRBV6-5	TRBD2	TRBJ2-1	TGCGCCAGCAGCTTGACGGGGGGTGAGCAGTTCTTC	CASSLTGGEQFF
NA	TRBV2	NA	TRBJ2-5	TGTGCCAGCAGTGGGGGCGGGGCGGGGGAGACCCAGTACTTC	CASSGGGAGETQYF
once	TRBV28	TRBD2	TRBJ2-3	TGTGCCAGCAGTTTATTGGGGGGGATGCCAGATACGCAGTATTTT	CASSLLGGMPDTQYF
once	TRBV18	TRBD1	TRBJ2-5	TGTGCCAGCTCAAAACAGGGGGCGCGGGAAGAGACCCAGTACTTC	CASSKQGAREETQYF
NA	TRBV7-9	TRBD2	TRBJ2-2	TGTGCCAGCAGCCCCTGGACTAGCGTCAAGTGGGCCGGGGAGCTGTTTTTT	CASSPWTSVKWAGELFF
NA	TRBV7-3	TRBD1	TRBJ2-2	TGTGCCAGCAGCTTGGACAGGCTGAACACCGGGGAGCTGTTTTTT	CASSLDRLNTGELFF